The T cell receptor (beta chain) under discussion was sequenced for a study of T cell responses to AZD1222 COVID-19 vaccine. Remarks on this clone: Its antigen is currently unknown.

There are 15 residues in the CDR3. Trimming left V 2 bases short and J 3 bases short, with 11 bases between. Per germline, CDR1 MNHNS and CDR2 SASEGT. Study-wide results and caveats: Samples come after the peak T cell response, not at day 14.

Clones were sequenced by immunoSEQ multiplex PCR, and TCRdb holds only the in-frame ones, with some missing. Of about 76,000 clones listed, about 88% are singletons. This TCR was recovered from an adult in good health. The chain combines TRBV6-1 with TRBJ2-1; D call uncertain. Sequenced material: peripheral blood, taken on day 0 of AZD1222 vaccination. CDR3 nucleotides: TGTGCCAGCAGTGAATCGGCCCAGATCTACAATGAGCAGTTCTTC. Protein: CASSESAQIYNEQFF.